The T cell receptor (beta chain) described here comes from a study of T cell responses to AZD1222 COVID-19 vaccine (TCRdb year 2021). Study-level background: AZD1222 recipients given second doses at about 4 weeks or at about 12 weeks were pooled, since spike-specific TCR depth and breadth were not found to differ between the two schedules. Trial participants were enrolled into age subgroups of 18-55, 56-69 and 70-plus years, which contained 148, 28 and 57 TCR-sequenced participants, respectively. A total of 230 to 250 trial participants underwent TCR sequencing, of whom 207 received two doses of AZD1222 and some 26 received two doses of the MenACWY control vaccine. General study outcomes and caveats: Reportedly, almost half of the unique spike-specific TCRs recognized epitopes lying outside the regions that are mutated in the B.1.351 and B.1.1.7 variants. After two AZD1222 doses, spike-specific TCR breadth and depth were significantly higher than at day 0 and than in MenACWY recipients. In the small 56-69-year group, the increase in depth fell short of significance, most likely because of low power. CD4 TCRs associated with the vaccine covered the entire spike protein, and the dominant responses were in regions 160-218 and 743-854. Participants were mostly white British, with more females than males. The authors suggested clonal diversity may have been underestimated. Conclusions about previously exposed vaccinees are limited, since just 6 or 7 AZD1222 recipients were seropositive for SARS-CoV-2 at baseline. Because no samples from the day 14 peak response were available, repertoires could be characterized only after the peak T cell response.

Concerning this clone itself: The antigen it recognizes is unknown. Base-call qualities are not available, and no considerably larger clone is one nucleotide away.

The CDR3 regions of human TCRbeta chains were analyzed by immunosequencing. Processing in the source paper ran as follows. TCRs in the repertoires were compared against a reference library of SARS-CoV-2-specific TCRs that had been generated with the MIRA antigen-specificity platform. Breadth meant the fraction of unique TCRs that were SARS-CoV-2-associated, whereas depth meant the fraction of total T cells that were SARS-CoV-2-associated. Using the MIRA data, each spike-specific TCR was mapped to the spike region that the TCR reacts to and placed in a CD4 or CD8 class. Log10-transformed breadth and depth values were compared by one-way ANOVA with Sidak's multiple comparisons tests. In TCRdb, the immuneACCESS table is reduced to in-frame sequences with V and J assigned. These tables do not hold every clone; where another copy was compared, an unresolved V gene accounts for under half, and the others remain unexplained. V and J calls and clone size are copied from that table; D and trimming were computed from the DNA. The sample profile shows some 180,000 clones; around 92% of them were found once. The ten top clones hold approximately 1.4% of the sample.

Trimming at the junction amounts to 8 bases on V and 4 bases on J, and the germline ends lie 12 bases apart. The CDR3 runs 13 amino acids, cysteine and phenylalanine included. The DNA shown is the 39-base CDR3, in frame from base 1. Interpreted using the paper, the time point label stands for: baseline before first vaccination. Samples from vaccinated people were obtained from the UK trials COV001 and COV002, which included a single-blind randomized controlled phase 2/3 trial of AZD1222 (ChAdOx1 nCoV-19) in healthy adults. Trial participant PBMC samples were collected at day 0 and day 28 after the second dose for TCRbeta chain sequencing.

The TCR originated in an adult in good health. The V and J genes are TRBV12-3 or TRBV12-4 and TRBJ1-5; the D gene assignment is ambiguous. The material was peripheral blood, obtained on day 0 of AZD1222 vaccination. The DNA reads as follows: TGTGCCAGCGCGGGGTCGAGAAATCAGCCCCAGCATTTT. Translation gives CASAGSRNQPQHF.